This T cell receptor beta chain was recorded in a study of shared clonotypes between healthy human individuals (dated by TCRdb to between 2020 and 2021). Concerning the study at large: The cohort comprised two women and a few men aged 18 to 49 years. For each donor, CD4 naive and CD4 memory were each run on three plates, CD8 naive on two plates, and CD8 memory on one plate. Blood TCR repertoires of four to six healthy adults were deeply sequenced to estimate repertoire size and the extent of clonotype sharing between individuals. Different laboratories and diverse techniques were used to prepare libraries and sequence TCR repertoires, to increase sequencing depth and limit assay-specific biases. Per donor, leukapheresis produced somewhere between about 0.94 and 10 billion PBMCs.

As for this clone: Its cognate antigen has yet to be identified. No clone much larger than this one lies a single base away; base qualities are absent.

CDR1 MNHNS and CDR2 SASEGT were looked up in the germline V gene. V and J lose 4 bases and 1 base, and a span of 11 bases separates them. The CDR3 covers 15 residues, taking in both the cysteine and the phenylalanine. The retained sequence is limited to the CDR3, 45 bases, with the frame set at the first base. Using the deep immunoSEQ assay, multiplex PCR amplified TCR CDR3 regions from genomic DNA. Extracted genomic DNA from each cell subset was spread evenly across all wells of several immunoSEQ 96-well plates, with each plate serving as a replicate. For sorted subsets, roughly 200 ng of genomic DNA, equivalent to some 30,000 T cell genomes, went into each replicate PCR. Purified libraries were quantified with a Qubit 3.0 fluorometer, sized on a Bioanalyzer 2100, and re-quantified with the KAPA Library Quantification kit. Each immunoSEQ 96-well plate was sequenced on its own single-read 150-cycle Illumina NextSeq 550 flow cell. The original pipeline was this. The immunoSEQ output contained only junctional sequences without quality scores, so filtering could not match that applied to full-length reads. Sequences were annotated with PyIR, a Python wrapper for IgBLAST v1.9, using IMGT germline references to assign V/J genes and CDR3. Reads were removed for weak V/J assignments (E-value above 1e-6), missing CDR3, stop codons, out-of-frame junctions, or ambiguous translated residues. V3J clonotypes were defined as sequences sharing the same inferred V gene, J gene, and CDR3 amino acid sequence. Percentage overlap between repertoires was computed as shared unique clonotypes divided by the size of the smaller repertoire. Repertoire richness was assessed with RTK rarefaction, the Chao1 estimator, and Recon v2.1 estimates of unobserved clonotypes. Generation probabilities for all TCRbeta clonotypes obtained by the gDNA method from four donors were computed using OLGA. In TCRdb, the immuneACCESS table is reduced to in-frame sequences with V and J assigned. These tables do not hold every clone; where another copy was compared, an unresolved V gene accounts for under half, and the others remain unexplained. V and J calls and clone size come straight from that table; D and trimming were deduced from the DNA. This sample lists 550,000 to 700,000 clones; 73% were detected once. Of the sample, around 1.8% falls within the top ten clones.

Donors were healthy HIV-negative adults with no recently reported acute infections or vaccinations. Every donor was a Caucasian adult living in Nashville, Tennessee, USA. CD4+ T cells were enriched by magnetic negative selection; naive cells were then positively selected on CD45RA, and the negative fraction formed the memory subset. After blood collection by leukapheresis, PBMCs were isolated using Ficoll-Histopaque density gradient centrifugation and then cryopreserved in the vapor phase of liquid nitrogen. Analytical flow cytometry was used to check the purity and quantity of every magnetically sorted T cell population. Each sorted fraction had its genomic DNA isolated and then quantified by UV absorbance on a Nanodrop 2000c. Overall study results and their limits: Sharing across four donors was observed for about 5% of naive CD4, around 3.5% of naive CD8, roughly 2.4% of memory CD4, and roughly 0.4% of memory CD8 clonotypes. Naive subsets generally had larger estimated clonotype richness than memory subsets. Sampling was limited to blood, and TCR repertoires in tissue likely differ from TCR repertoires in blood. Compared with non-shared clonotypes, the clonotypes found in all four sorted-subset donors had higher generation probabilities. Based on pairwise subsampling, the degree of clonotype sharing among donors was expected to be affected by sequencing depth. Because the study included a small number of donors, the genetic and exposure-history diversity represented was limited. Incomplete sequencing was indicated by rarefaction of sorted-subset datasets, despite the large sequencing depth.

The TCR sequence derives from a woman in her 30s in good health. Specimen: memory CD4+ T cells sorted from blood. Explained via the paper, the cell subset or site label denotes: CD45RA-negative fraction. The chain links TRBV6-1 with TRBJ1-5, with TRBD1 perhaps the D gene, on 6 matching bases. The DNA reads as follows: TGTGCCAGCAGTGCACCGGGACAAAGCAATCAGCCCCAGCATTTT. Translated, it gives CASSAPGQSNQPQHF.